These 7 T cell receptor beta chains share one sample of origin, sequenced in a study of immune evolution from preneoplasia to lung adenocarcinoma. Clones were read by immunoSEQ multiplex PCR, and TCRdb kept only the in-frame ones, dropping some. The sample includes some 6,100 clones, approximately 88% of them seen just once. Sequencing input: FFPE lung adenocarcinoma in situ tissue. All receptors come from a donor at least 70 years old with lung adenocarcinoma.

The rearrangement joins TRBV5-6 to TRBJ2-1, with TRBD2 identical over 8 bases. CDR3 length: 14 amino acids. Germline V CDR1 and CDR2: SGHDT, YYEEEE. After removal of 3 bases from V and 6 bases from J, the junction contained 5 bases not matched to a gene. CDR3 residues: CASSSPGLVNEQFF. The CDR3 coding sequence is TGTGCCAGCAGCTCTCCGGGACTAGTCAATGAGCAGTTCTTC.

The J gene is TRBJ2-1, the V gene TRBV10-2; D ambiguous. The CDR3 sequence is 14 residues long. Germline loops: CDR1 WSHSY, CDR2 SAAADI. The germline V and J ends were trimmed by 3 bases and 4 bases, with 10 bases remaining between them. In DNA form, the CDR3 reads TGCGCCAGCAGTGAAGTGACCAAGTACAATGAGCAGTTCTTC. This codes for CASSEVTKYNEQFF.

The rearrangement links TRBV29-1 to TRBJ2-7; 11 nucleotides agree with TRBD1. Germline loops: CDR1 SQVTM, CDR2 ANQGSEA. Trimming removed 4 bases from V and 9 bases from J; junction bases left unmatched: 2. The CDR3 is made up of 11 amino acids. The CDR3 spells CSVGDRGAQYF. The CDR3 DNA is TGCAGCGTTGGGGACAGGGGGGCGCAGTACTTC.

The chain joins TRBV2 to TRBJ2-7, with D unclear. Germline CDR1 and CDR2: SNHLY and FYNNEI. V lost 5 bases, J lost 0 bases, and 2 bases lay in between. The CDR3 has 11 amino acids. CDR3 sequence reads: CASSLSYEQYF. The CDR3 bases are TGTGCCAGCAGTCTCTCCTACGAGCAGTACTTC.

The chain joins TRBV21-1 to TRBJ1-5; the D segment call TRBD1 is taken from the table without a DNA check. TRBV21-1 is recorded as a pseudogene. This CDR3 has 17 amino acids. The chain's CDR3 is CASSKRSGGSVNQPQHF. DNA for the CDR3: TGTGCCAGCAGCAAACGATCAGGGGGCTCAGTTAATCAGCCCCAGCATTTT.

The rearrangement joins TRBV6-5 to TRBJ1-1; no definite D call. Germline V CDR1 and CDR2: MNHEY, SVGAGI. Trimming left V 5 bases short and J 4 bases short, with 11 bases between. This CDR3 region has 13 residues. The CDR3 region has the DNA TGTGCCAGCAGTCCGGTCCCATCCACTGAAGCTTTCTTT. Translation: CASSPVPSTEAFF.

By proportion, this clone is large. The chain is built from TRBV11-3 and TRBJ1-1; no clear D gene. CDR1 is SGHNT, CDR2 YENEEA, per germline. V shed 0 bases and J shed 5 bases, with 7 bases lying between them. CDR3 length: 13 residues. The CDR3 spells CASSLDVGTEAFF. CDR3 nucleotides: TGTGCCAGCAGCTTAGATGTGGGGACTGAAGCTTTCTTT.